The present T cell receptor beta chain was sequenced within a study of blood T cell repertoires in COVID-19. About the research overall: Donors in the United States, Italy and Spain gave samples during acute or convalescent COVID-19. The cDNA or gDNA used as material had been derived from T cells, B-cell-depleted T cells, or PBMCs.

In the authors' workflow: Estimated nucleated cell counts came from reference gene primer amplification. This table comes from immunoSEQ multiplex PCR, and its TCRdb copy is limited to in-frame clones, with some not included. V and J calls plus clone size are reproduced from that table; the DNA served to infer D and trimming. This table holds 250,000 to 350,000 clones, 85% to 90% found once. The germline CDR1 and CDR2 sequences are MNHEY and SMNVEV (reference sequence). Trimming took 5 bases from V and 3 from J; bases not matched to a gene: 4. The CDR3 loop spans 16 amino acids. Seattle's cohort entered during active infection and was followed longitudinally.

What was sequenced was peripheral blood. This TCR was sampled from a woman in her 50s with COVID-19, enrolled during active disease. The V and J genes are TRBV27 and TRBJ2-7; TRBD2 matches 16 bases. CDR3 bases: TGTGCCAGCAGTGTGGGACTAGCGGGAGGGTTCTACGAGCAGTACTTC. Its translation: CASSVGLAGGFYEQYF.